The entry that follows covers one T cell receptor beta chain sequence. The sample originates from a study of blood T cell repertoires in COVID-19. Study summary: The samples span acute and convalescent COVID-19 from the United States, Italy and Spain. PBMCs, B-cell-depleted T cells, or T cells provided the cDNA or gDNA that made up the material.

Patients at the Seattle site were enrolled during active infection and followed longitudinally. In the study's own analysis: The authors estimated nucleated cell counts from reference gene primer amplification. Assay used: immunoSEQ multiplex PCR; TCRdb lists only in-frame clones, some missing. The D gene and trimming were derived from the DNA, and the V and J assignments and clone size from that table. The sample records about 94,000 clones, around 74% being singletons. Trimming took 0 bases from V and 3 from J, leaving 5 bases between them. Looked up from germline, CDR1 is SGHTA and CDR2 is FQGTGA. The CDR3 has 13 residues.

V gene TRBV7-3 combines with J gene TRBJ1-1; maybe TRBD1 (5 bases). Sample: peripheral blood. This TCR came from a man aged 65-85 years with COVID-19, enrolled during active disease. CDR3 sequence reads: CASSLTTDTEAFF. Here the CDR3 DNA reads TGTGCCAGCAGCTTAACGACAGACACTGAAGCTTTCTTT.